This entry describes one T cell receptor (beta chain). This clonotype was detected only a few times. This clone's antigen is unknown. Per-nucleotide qualities are absent, and no much larger clonotype sits a single base away. The data derive from a study of blood T cells in healthy people across ages (dated by TCRdb to 2013 to 2016). Regarding the study in general: In model experiments, roughly one uniquely barcoded TCR beta cDNA molecule per two T cells was captured by template switching. The study analyzed two additional independent replicas of 1 million unique cDNA reads from the same blood draw for two donors, one aged 18 to 30 and one aged 80 or older. To avoid experimental bias, donors of different ages were spread randomly across the sequencing lanes. Four age groups were formed from the donors: young (average approximately 15 years), middle-aged (approximately 40), aged (around 62) and long-lived (roughly 88). To track age-related changes in TCR beta repertoire diversity, the study relied on deep sequencing normalized with unique cDNA molecular identifiers. Study-wide conclusions, independent of this receptor: Observed TCR beta diversity correlated strongly with the percentage of naive T cells measured by flow cytometry. Observed TCR beta diversity per million T cells fell roughly linearly with age, and a significant reduction was already apparent by age around 40. Because profiling used bulk unsorted PBMCs, naive and antigen-experienced compartments could not be compared conclusively. Estimates of total diversity based on one million sequenced T cells were regarded as lower bounds and as underestimates. Compared with the aged group, more naive CD4+ T cells, fewer expanded clones and increased TCR diversity were shown by the long-lived group, suggesting age selection. Donor CMV infection status was unknown, potentially confounding age-related changes in expanded clonotypes.

The library was prepared using 5' RACE. Sequencer: Illumina HiSeq 2500. The second PCR ran for roughly 7 to 12 cycles and used a J-beta primer mix along with a sample-barcoded 5' primer. A unique molecular identifier was introduced onto each TCR beta cDNA molecule by a template-switch 5' adaptor carrying 12 random nucleotides. At least 2.5 million CDR3-containing paired-end reads were obtained from each sample. First-strand cDNA was synthesized from all RNA with the Mint cDNA synthesis kit, primed by a TRBC-specific oligonucleotide. After uracil-DNA glycosylase treatment, a first 18-cycle PCR used universal primers M1SS and BC2_uni_R on all cDNA. From the authors' description of their analysis: For normalization, 1 million high-quality reads were randomly selected from each sample, with every read carrying a distinct molecular identifier. Reads with shared molecular identifiers were discarded instead of being binned into consensus sequences. MiTCR, run with a Q25 quality threshold and the strictest error-elimination algorithm, handled CDR3 identification, clonotype clustering and error correction. A nonparametric unseen species model with Euler transformation was used to estimate lower-bound total TCR beta diversity. TCRdb trimmed the raw reads at Q25, called clones with MiXCR and kept productive beta chains. Rows with a matching CDR3 protein are joined into one entry that keeps the most common DNA and genes. These V and J calls rely on TCRdb rather than the paper's analysis. The sample records about 750,000 distinct CDR3 sequences, about 55% of which are singletons. About 42% of the sample rests with the top ten.

The germline V gene encodes CDR1 DFQATT and CDR2 SNEGSKA (reference sequence). The V and J ends are trimmed by 6 bases and 2 bases, leaving 14 bases between them. The CDR3, from cysteine to phenylalanine, totals 13 residues. The kept DNA is CDR3 alone, 39 bases in frame from the first base. The 39 donors, aged about 6 to 95 years, were systemically healthy Caucasian individuals from Russia. About 9.1 milliliters of peripheral blood were collected from each donor into EDTA-treated Vacutainer tubes. Ficoll-Paque density-gradient centrifugation was used to isolate PBMCs, with at least 7 million obtained per sample. Trizol reagent was used to extract total RNA from the PBMCs, yielding at least 5 micrograms per sample. For every donor, flow cytometry on a PBMC aliquot measured the percentage of naive CD45RAhigh/CD27high T cells.

Sequencing used blood. The chain is assembled from TRBV20-1 and TRBJ2-7; TRBD1 is possibly the D segment (6 matching bases). This receptor was taken from an older man in good health. CDR3 region: CSAQQGFTYEQYF. The DNA is as follows: TGCAGTGCGCAACAGGGTTTTACCTACGAGCAGTACTTC.